The 3 T cell receptor beta chains below come from one sample, sequenced in a study of T cells after yellow fever vaccination. MiXCR, applied by TCRdb to the 5' RACE reads, yields one record per CDR3 protein. The table shows 150,000 or so distinct CDR3 sequences, with approximately 6.6% occurring only once. The specimen was CD4+ T cells sorted from PBMCs, collected 10 days after the yellow fever booster vaccination. The receptors were gathered from a man aged 25 to 40 who received the YFV17D yellow fever vaccine.

This clonotype was recorded many times. This chain joins TRBV7-2 and TRBJ1-6; no definite D call. Per the germline V gene, CDR1 is SGHTA and CDR2 is FQGNSA. Trimming removed 2 bases from V and 5 bases from J, with 13 bases in between. CDR3 size: 16 residues. The DNA of the CDR3 is TGTGCCAGCAGCTTACGGGGAGTTAGTGATAATTCACCCCTCCACTTT. Amino acid sequence: CASSLRGVSDNSPLHF.

This clonotype was detected ten times or more. The chain has TRBV5-1 and TRBJ2-5; D is perhaps TRBD2 (5 bases). The CDR3 sequence is 15 residues long. Between the trimmed V and J ends, which lost 8 bases and 5 bases, there was a span of 22 bases. Germline CDR1 is SGHRS and CDR2 is YFSETQ. CDR3: CASTPGVRRSETQYF. CDR3 sequence (DNA): TGCGCCAGTACCCCCGGGGTGCGTAGGTCGGAGACCCAGTACTTC.

This clonotype was recorded a few times. The chain uses TRBV19 and TRBJ2-1; no firm D call. The CDR3 loop spans 13 amino acids. Germline values: CDR1 LNHDA, CDR2 SQIVND (reference sequence). V lost 6 bases and J 0 bases, leaving 6 bases between the germline ends. The CDR3 reads CASRLGSYNEQFF. CDR3 nucleotides: TGTGCCAGTAGACTCGGCTCCTACAATGAGCAGTTCTTC.